This T cell receptor beta chain is drawn from a study of T cell changes during pregnancy in multiple sclerosis. Per germline, CDR1 LNHDA and CDR2 SQIVND (reference sequence). V shed 4 bases and J 5 bases; nucleotides not matched to a gene: 9. The CDR3 length is 15 residues. Here immunoSEQ multiplex PCR was the method, and the copy in TCRdb shows in-frame clones only, minus some. The sample holds tens of thousands of clones, approximately 93% seen once. This material consisted of peripheral blood, taken in the second trimester of pregnancy. The chain links TRBV19 to TRBJ1-2, with 8 positions matching TRBD1. This TCR was sampled from a female donor with multiple sclerosis, enrolled in a pregnancy study. In nucleotides, the CDR3 is TGTGCCAGTAGTACCCAGCTCGGACAGGGATATGGCTACACCTTC. Translation gives CASSTQLGQGYGYTF.